The 4 T cell receptor beta chains presented below share a single source sample, sequenced in a study of shared clonotypes between healthy human individuals. Sequencing used immunoSEQ multiplex PCR; TCRdb keeps in-frame clones, though not all of them. The sample lists about 580,000 clones, 95% to 98% seen once, with 0.3% to 0.35% in the top ten. In the naive CD8 group, cells lacked CD45RO and were positively selected for CCR7, so terminally differentiated effector memory CD45RA+ cells were left out. Specimen: naive CD8+ T cells sorted from blood. These receptors all stem from a man aged 30-40 years in good health.

The chain uses TRBV9 and TRBJ2-2; weak D call: TRBD1 (5 bases). Germline assignment: CDR1 SGDLS and CDR2 YYNGEE. CDR3 length: 15 amino acids. Trimming pared 0 bases from V and 6 bases from J, leaving 12 bases between. The CDR3 sequence is CASSVGQGISGELFF. The CDR3 DNA reads as TGTGCCAGCAGCGTAGGTCAGGGTATATCCGGGGAGCTGTTTTTT.

The chain combines TRBV5-1 with TRBJ2-1, with a possible D match to TRBD2 (6 bases). This CDR3 spans 17 amino acids. Trimming took 4 bases from V and 6 from J, leaving 23 bases between them. Germline V CDR1 and CDR2: SGHRS, YFSETQ. DNA for the CDR3: TGCGCCAGCAGCCCCCTGGGCGGGGCCGGCGAATTCAATGAGCAGTTCTTC. It specifies CASSPLGGAGEFNEQFF.

Worth noting for this clone: Other DNA sequences within the sample encode an identical CDR3. This chain connects TRBV2 to TRBJ2-7; D is unresolved. The length of the CDR3 is 12 residues. V shed 8 bases and J shed 0 bases, with 8 bases lying between them. Germline loops: CDR1 SNHLY, CDR2 FYNNEI. CDR3 nucleotide sequence: TGTGCCAGCGTAGACGGCTCCTACGAGCAGTACTTC. Protein: CASVDGSYEQYF.

The V and J genes are TRBV7-9 and TRBJ2-3; TRBD2 matches 8 bases. CDR1 is SEHNR and CDR2 is FQNEAQ in the germline V gene (reference sequence). V gave up 6 bases and J gave up 0 bases; unmatched junction bases: 17. This CDR3 region has 19 residues. CDR3 nucleotide sequence: TGTGCCAGCAGTCGACAGGTCCTAGCGGGCAAGACTAGCACAGATACGCAGTATTTT. Its protein is CASSRQVLAGKTSTDTQYF.